This entry features one T cell receptor beta chain sequence. The sample comes from a study of cytomegalovirus exposure and HLA in healthy donors. This PCR relied on a set of 60 Vbeta primers and 13 Jbeta primers. Sequencing used immunoSEQ multiplex PCR; TCRdb keeps in-frame clones, though not all of them. The sample gives 150,000 to 200,000 clones, over 70% of which show up once; about 1.5% is in the top ten. V dropped 3 bases and J dropped 4 bases, with 10 bases sitting between them. The length of the CDR3 is 13 residues. Germline CDR1 SGHNT, CDR2 YYREEE (reference sequence). The chain is built from TRBV5-4 and TRBJ1-2; TRBD1 might be the D (5 bases). The sample was PBMCs. The origin of this receptor is a woman aged 30 to 39 in good health and CMV-seronegative. CDR3 DNA: TGTGCCAGCAGCTCTAGGGGATCCTATGGCTACACCTTC. Its translation: CASSSRGSYGYTF.